These 12 T cell receptor beta chains share one sample of origin, sequenced in a study of blood T cell repertoires in COVID-19. The data were produced by immunoSEQ multiplex PCR, yet TCRdb's version contains in-frame clones alone and is incomplete. The table shows about 75,000 clones, with 70% to 90% occurring only once. Sequencing was performed on peripheral blood. Receptors were obtained from a human donor in a cohort sampled during active COVID-19.

The chain is built from TRBV5-6 and TRBJ1-2; TRBD1 agrees at 9 bases. V lost 2 bases to trimming and J lost 9 bases; unmatched junction nucleotides: 11. CDR3 size: 15 residues. Germline V gene data show CDR1 as SGHDT and CDR2 as YYEEEE. DNA of the CDR3: TGTGCCAGCAGCTTCGTAGGGACAGGGCTCATTCGCTACACCTTC. Translated, it gives CASSFVGTGLIRYTF.

The CDR3 is CASSRDRGLTGANVLTF. CDR3 coding DNA: TGTGCCAGTAGTCGGGACAGGGGACTGACTGGGGCCAACGTCCTGACTTTC. The gene calls are TRBV19 and TRBJ2-6, with 10 bases that match TRBD1. The CDR3 loop spans 17 amino acids. Trimming at V came to 5 bases and at J to 2 bases, leaving 6 bases not matched to a gene. Germline loops: CDR1 LNHDA, CDR2 SQIVND (reference sequence). Filled out from reference TRBV19 and TRBJ2-6, the complete variable domain reads DGGITQSPKYLFRKEGQNVTLSCEQNLNHDAMYWYRQDPGQGLRLIYYSQIVNDFQKGDIAEGYSVSREKKESFPLTVTSAQKNPTAFYLCASSRDRGLTGANVLTFGAGSRLTVL.

V and J are TRBV5-4 and TRBJ1-3, with 8 bases matching TRBD1. The germline V gene has CDR1 SGHNT and CDR2 YYREEE (reference sequence). The V segment lost 3 bases and the J segment 3 bases; nucleotides outside the gene matches: 5. This CDR3 spans 15 amino acids. The CDR3 is CASSSGGSNGNTIYF. DNA of the CDR3: TGTGCCAGCAGCTCAGGGGGCTCCAATGGAAACACCATATATTTT. Full variable domain (outside the CDR3, taken from reference TRBV5-4 and TRBJ1-3): ETGVTQSPTHLIKTRGQQVTLRCSSQSGHNTVSWYQQALGQGPQFIFQYYREEENGRGNFPPRFSGLQFPNYSSELNVNALELDDSALYLCASSSGGSNGNTIYFGEGSWLTVV.

This chain's CDR3 is CASSLGGSSGNTIYF. The CDR3, as DNA: TGTGCCAGCTCTCTAGGGGGTTCATCTGGAAACACCATATATTTT. The gene calls are TRBV18 and TRBJ1-3, with a possible D match to TRBD1 (6 bases). The CDR3 length is 15 residues. Germline-derived CDR1 and CDR2 are KGHSH and LQKENI. V was cut by 6 bases and J by 1 base, with 13 bases left in between.

The chain uses TRBV19 and TRBJ2-6; D might be TRBD2 (5 bases). CDR3 size: 14 residues. Germline-derived CDR1 and CDR2 are LNHDA and SQIVND (reference sequence). The V end was cut by 9 bases, the J end by 0 bases, with 9 bases between. DNA for the CDR3: TGTGCCAGCACTGAGGGCTCTGGGGCCAACGTCCTGACTTTC. This sequence encodes CASTEGSGANVLTF.

This chain joins TRBV6-5 and TRBJ1-2, with TRBD1 identical over 8 bases. V lost 5 bases to trimming and J lost 7 bases; unmatched junction nucleotides: 12. CDR1 is MNHEY and CDR2 is SVGAGI in the germline V gene. CDR3 size: 15 residues. The CDR3, as DNA: TGTGCCAGCAGTAAACATACGACAGGGGTCGGTGGCTACACCTTC. It yields the protein CASSKHTTGVGGYTF.

The J gene is TRBJ2-3, the V gene TRBV11-2, with 7 bases fitting TRBD2. The germline V gene has CDR1 SGHAT and CDR2 FQNNGV. CDR3 length: 16 residues. V dropped 3 bases and J dropped 4; count of bases not matched to a gene: 10. The CDR3 loop is CASSFETSSVPDTQYF. CDR3 in DNA: TGTGCCAGCAGCTTTGAGACTAGCTCTGTCCCAGATACGCAGTATTTT.

The rearrangement joins TRBV2 to TRBJ2-1; D is perhaps TRBD2 (5 bases). CDR3 length equals 14 residues. V lost 1 base and J lost 6, with 10 bases in between. From germline, CDR1 is SNHLY and CDR2 FYNNEI. This chain's CDR3 is CASSEGRGFNEQFF. CDR3 DNA sequence: TGTGCCAGCAGTGAAGGTCGGGGTTTCAATGAGCAGTTCTTC.

This chain uses TRBV3-1 (or the pseudogene TRBV3-2) with TRBJ1-1, with 10 bases lining up with TRBD1. Germline CDR1 is LGHDT and CDR2 is YNNKEL (reference sequence). The J segment lost 6 bases and the V segment lost 2 bases, leaving 12 bases of the junction unmatched. This CDR3 has 17 residues. The CDR3 DNA reads as TGTGCCAGCAGCCAACGTCGGGGGGACAGGGGCCACGCTGAAGCTTTCTTT. It specifies CASSQRRGDRGHAEAFF.

The chain couples TRBV7-9 to TRBJ1-4; possibly TRBD1 for D (5 bases). V was trimmed by 5 bases and J by 8 bases, leaving 15 bases between them. Germline CDR1 reads SEHNR; CDR2 reads FQNEAQ (reference sequence). The length of the CDR3 is 14 residues. The CDR3 sequence is CASSTAQGGEKLFF. In DNA, the CDR3 is TGTGCCAGCAGCACAGCCCAGGGAGGGGAAAAACTGTTTTTT.

The V call is TRBV6-5, the J call TRBJ1-5; 7 bases align to TRBD1. The CDR3 has 14 amino acids. After removal of 11 bases from V and 6 bases from J, the junction contained 13 bases not matched to a gene. Germline V gives CDR1 MNHEY, CDR2 SVGAGI. The DNA of the CDR3 is TGTGCCTGCTCCGCGTTGGCAGGGGGTCAGCCCCAGCATTTT. Protein: CACSALAGGQPQHF.

The chain combines TRBV9 with TRBJ2-3; 8 bases align to TRBD2. The V gene end was trimmed by 3 bases and the J gene end by 3 bases; junction bases not matched to a gene: 12. CDR1 is SGDLS, CDR2 YYNGEE, per germline. The CDR3 totals 17 residues. The CDR3 DNA is TGTGCCAGCAGCGCCGGAAGGAGCGGGAGAAGTACAGATACGCAGTATTTT. It is translated as CASSAGRSGRSTDTQYF.